This TCR beta chain was recorded in a study of T-cell memory formation after mild COVID-19. For the study at large: Clusters of TCRs were largely donor specific. Study conclusions and caveats: Within pre-infection memory, some responding clones were found, suggesting cross-reactive memory joined. Mainly CM and EM harbored the contracting CD4+ clones; mainly EMRA harbored the CD8+ ones. Later expanders leaned CD4+, whereas day 15 to 85 contracting clones were balanced CD4/CD8.

A word on this clonotype: Its cognate antigen is unknown.

Germline V gene data show CDR1 as SGHRS and CDR2 as YFSETQ. The CDR3 contains 14 residues. J was trimmed by 1 base and V by 5 bases; bases with no gene match: 4. MiXCR was run by TCRdb on the 5' RACE reads, yielding one entry per CDR3 protein. The repertoire holds about 250,000 distinct CDR3 sequences, 15% to 17% seen once, with over 2% in the top ten. The sequence was obtained from an adult woman who had mild COVID-19 (a few samples of this study predate the infection). Cell type and time point are not known. Sequencing was carried out using PBMCs or a T cell subset sorted from them (not recorded which). This chain links TRBV5-1 with TRBJ2-7, with TRBD1 matching over 9 bases. This CDR3 reads CASRGQGNSYEQYF. In nucleotides, the CDR3 is TGCGCCAGCAGAGGACAGGGGAATTCCTACGAGCAGTACTTC.